These 14 T cell receptor beta chains were sequenced from one sample in a study of CD8+ T cells in alopecia areata. Sequencing used cDNA as its template, made by extracting RNA and reverse transcribing it. The repertoire was sequenced with immunoSEQ multiplex PCR; TCRdb's copy has only in-frame clones and lacks some. Among approximately 150,000 clones, around 87% were seen once, and the ten largest hold about 15%. The starting material was CD8+ T cells sorted from blood, obtained at week 0. The receptors come from a human donor with alopecia areata.

V and J are TRBV27 and TRBJ1-5, with D possibly TRBD1 on 5 matching bases. The CDR3 sequence is 15 residues long. V was pared by 8 bases and J by 4 bases, with 18 bases between. Germline lookup yields CDR1 MNHEY and CDR2 SMNVEV (reference sequence). The CDR3 spells CASGLSEQVNQPQHF. The CDR3 DNA sequence: TGTGCCAGCGGGTTAAGTGAACAGGTGAATCAGCCCCAGCATTTT.

This clone was seen only a few times. CDR3 in amino acids: CACRGDSGELFF. DNA of the CDR3: TGCGCCTGCCGGGGAGACTCCGGGGAGCTGTTTTTT. The chain combines TRBV5-1 with TRBJ2-2, with D tentatively TRBD2 (5 bases). Germline V gives CDR1 SGHRS, CDR2 YFSETQ. This CDR3 is built from 12 residues. V was cut by 10 bases and J by 6 bases, with 13 bases left in between.

The chain joins TRBV2 to TRBJ1-6; TRBD1 matches at 8 bases. The germline gives CDR1 SNHLY, CDR2 FYNNEI. CDR3 length equals 17 residues. Trimming took 9 bases from V and 0 from J; bases not matched to a gene: 10. This CDR3 reads CARPPGQESSYNSPLHF. The CDR3 DNA reads TGTGCCAGACCTCCGGGACAGGAGAGCTCCTATAATTCACCCCTCCACTTT. Combining the CDR3 with reference TRBV2 and TRBJ1-6 gives the whole variable domain EPEVTQTPSHQVTQMGQEVILRCVPISNHLYFYWYRQILGQKVEFLVSFYNNEISEKSEIFDDQFSVERPDGSNFTLKIRSTKLEDSAMYFCARPPGQESSYNSPLHFGNGTRLTVT.

This sequence joins TRBV30 and TRBJ1-5, with 10 positions matching TRBD1. The V segment lost 4 bases and the J segment 4 bases; nucleotides outside the gene matches: 4. Germline V CDR1 and CDR2: GTSNPN, SVGIG (reference sequence). The CDR3 contains 14 residues. The CDR3 reads CAWTAGQGNQPQHF. The CDR3 bases are TGTGCCTGGACCGCGGGACAGGGGAATCAGCCCCAGCATTTT.

J is TRBJ2-7 and V is TRBV7-9; D gene uncertain. Trimming removed 4 bases from V and 5 bases from J, with 6 bases in between. The germline gives CDR1 SEHNR, CDR2 FQNEAQ (reference sequence). The CDR3 consists of 11 residues. DNA for the CDR3: TGTGCCAGCAGCTCGATGGACGAGCAGTACTTC. This gives the protein CASSSMDEQYF.

This clone has a count of ten or more. The chain couples TRBV6-1 to TRBJ2-1; D is ambiguous. CDR3 length equals 13 residues. Between the trimmed V and J ends, which lost 3 bases and 10 bases, there was a span of 13 bases. Germline V gene data show CDR1 as MNHNS and CDR2 as SASEGT. The CDR3 sequence: CASSEAESVEQFF. CDR3 DNA sequence: TGTGCCAGCAGTGAGGCGGAATCCGTGGAGCAGTTCTTC.

This chain joins TRBV6-1 and TRBJ2-7, with D perhaps matching TRBD2 (5 bases). This CDR3 region has 14 residues. In germline, CDR1 is MNHNS, CDR2 SASEGT. The V and J ends lost 5 bases and 3 bases respectively, with 14 bases between them. DNA for the CDR3: TGTGCCAGCAGTCCCGAATACGGGGACTACGAGCAGTACTTC. Amino acids: CASSPEYGDYEQYF.

The chain employs TRBV2 and TRBJ2-7, with D perhaps assigned TRBD1 or TRBD2 (5 bases each). The germline V gene has CDR1 SNHLY and CDR2 FYNNEI. The germline V and J ends were trimmed by 7 bases and 5 bases, with 6 bases remaining between them. The CDR3 sequence is 10 residues long. In DNA form, the CDR3 reads TGTGCCAGCAAGGGACACGAGCAGTACTTC. Translated: CASKGHEQYF.

The chain joins TRBV29-1 to TRBJ2-1, with 8 positions matching TRBD2. Looked up from germline, CDR1 is SQVTM and CDR2 is ANQGSEA. The V gene end was trimmed by 6 bases and the J gene end by 9 bases; junction bases not matched to a gene: 10. This CDR3 spans 13 amino acids. Here the CDR3 DNA reads TGCAGCGTCCAAGAAGGAGCGGGAGTTGAGCAGTTCTTC. Its translation: CSVQEGAGVEQFF.

The chain recombines TRBV7-9 with TRBJ1-2; D not certain. V was shortened by 5 bases and J by 8 bases, with 9 bases between the two germline ends. The CDR3 contains 11 residues. From germline, CDR1 is SEHNR and CDR2 FQNEAQ (reference sequence). This CDR3 reads CASSATRGYTF. As DNA, the CDR3 is TGTGCCAGCAGCGCTACGAGAGGCTACACCTTC.

The V gene is TRBV4-1, the J gene TRBJ2-7; D is ambiguous. CDR1 and CDR2 (germline): MGHRA, YSYEKL. This CDR3 spans 13 amino acids. V gave up 3 bases and J gave up 4 bases, with 10 bases separating them. The CDR3 protein is CASSQGLYYEQYF. Here the CDR3 DNA reads TGCGCCAGCAGCCAGGGTCTGTATTACGAGCAGTACTTC.

This clone was counted once. This rearrangement joins TRBV27 to TRBJ2-7; D not resolved. Germline CDR1 is MNHEY and CDR2 is SMNVEV (reference sequence). This CDR3 has 14 residues. Trimming stripped 4 bases from V and 3 bases from J, with 13 bases between. The CDR3 coding sequence is TGTGCCAGCAGTTCTCGAGTGGGGTACTACGAGCAGTACTTC. Encoded protein: CASSSRVGYYEQYF.

This chain links TRBV9 with TRBJ2-3, with D unclear. V lost 3 bases to trimming and J lost 6 bases, with 8 bases between them. The CDR3 spans 12 residues. The germline V gene has CDR1 SGDLS and CDR2 YYNGEE. The CDR3 spells CASSEGWDTQYF. CDR3 sequence (DNA): TGTGCCAGCAGCGAAGGGTGGGATACGCAGTATTTT.

This clone appeared a few times. The rearrangement uses TRBV6-6 and TRBJ2-5; the D is unclear. Per the germline V gene, CDR1 is MNHNY and CDR2 is SVGAGI (reference sequence). With 5 bases removed from V and 4 bases from J, the gap between germline ends came to 11 bases. This CDR3 is built from 13 residues. CDR3 sequence: CASSDQDGETQYF. CDR3 nucleotides: TGTGCCAGCAGTGATCAGGACGGAGAGACCCAGTACTTC.